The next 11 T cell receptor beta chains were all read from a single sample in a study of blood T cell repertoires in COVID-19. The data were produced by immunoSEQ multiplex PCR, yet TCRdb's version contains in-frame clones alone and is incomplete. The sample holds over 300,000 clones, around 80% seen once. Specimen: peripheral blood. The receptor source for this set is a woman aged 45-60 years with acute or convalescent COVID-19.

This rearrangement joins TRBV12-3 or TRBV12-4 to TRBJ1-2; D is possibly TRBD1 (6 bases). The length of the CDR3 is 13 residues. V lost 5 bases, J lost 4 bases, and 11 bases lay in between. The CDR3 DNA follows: TGTGCCAGCAGTCGGACAGAGTTCTATGGCTACACCTTC. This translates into CASSRTEFYGYTF.

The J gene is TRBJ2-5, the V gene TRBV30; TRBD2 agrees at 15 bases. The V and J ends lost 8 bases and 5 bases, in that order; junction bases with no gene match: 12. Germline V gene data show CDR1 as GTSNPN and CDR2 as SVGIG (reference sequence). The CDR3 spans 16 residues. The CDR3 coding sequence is TGTGCCATTGGGACTAGCGGGGGGAACTGGGGGGAGACCCAGTACTTC. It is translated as CAIGTSGGNWGETQYF.

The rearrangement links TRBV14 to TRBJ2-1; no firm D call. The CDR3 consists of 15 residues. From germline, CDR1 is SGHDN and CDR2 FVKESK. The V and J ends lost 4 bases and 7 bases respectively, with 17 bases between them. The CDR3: CASSPHIVPSNEQFF. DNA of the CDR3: TGTGCCAGCAGCCCCCACATCGTCCCCTCAAATGAGCAGTTCTTC.

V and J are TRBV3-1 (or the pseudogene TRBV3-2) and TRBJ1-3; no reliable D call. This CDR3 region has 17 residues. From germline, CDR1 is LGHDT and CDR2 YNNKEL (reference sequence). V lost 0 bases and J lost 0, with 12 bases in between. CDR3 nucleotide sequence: TGTGCCAGCAGCCAAGAAGAAAGATACTCCTCTGGAAACACCATATATTTT. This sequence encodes CASSQEERYSSGNTIYF.

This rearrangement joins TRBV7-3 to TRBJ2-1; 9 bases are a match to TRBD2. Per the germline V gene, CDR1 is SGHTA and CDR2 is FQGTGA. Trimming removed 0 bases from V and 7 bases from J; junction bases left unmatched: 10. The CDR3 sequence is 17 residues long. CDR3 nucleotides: TGTGCCAGCAGCTTAACTAGCGGGAGTGAATCCGGGAATGAGCAGTTCTTC. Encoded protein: CASSLTSGSESGNEQFF.

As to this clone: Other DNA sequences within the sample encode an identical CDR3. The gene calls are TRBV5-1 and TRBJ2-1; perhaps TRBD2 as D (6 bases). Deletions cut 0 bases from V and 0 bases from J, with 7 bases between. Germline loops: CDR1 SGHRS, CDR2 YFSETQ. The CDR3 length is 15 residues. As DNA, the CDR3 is TGCGCCAGCAGCTTGGTCGGGGGCTCCTACAATGAGCAGTTCTTC. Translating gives CASSLVGGSYNEQFF.

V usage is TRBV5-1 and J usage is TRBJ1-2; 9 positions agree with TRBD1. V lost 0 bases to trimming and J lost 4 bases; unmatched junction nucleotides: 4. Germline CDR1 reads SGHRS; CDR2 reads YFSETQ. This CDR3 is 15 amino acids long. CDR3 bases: TGCGCCAGCAGCTTGGGGGACAGGGAGCTCTATGGCTACACCTTC. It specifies CASSLGDRELYGYTF.

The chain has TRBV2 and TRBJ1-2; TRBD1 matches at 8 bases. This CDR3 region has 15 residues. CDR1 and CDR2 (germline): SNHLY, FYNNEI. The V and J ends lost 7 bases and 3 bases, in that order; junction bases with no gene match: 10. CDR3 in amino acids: CASTAGQGADYGYTF. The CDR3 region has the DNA TGTGCCAGCACCGCTGGACAGGGCGCGGACTATGGCTACACCTTC.

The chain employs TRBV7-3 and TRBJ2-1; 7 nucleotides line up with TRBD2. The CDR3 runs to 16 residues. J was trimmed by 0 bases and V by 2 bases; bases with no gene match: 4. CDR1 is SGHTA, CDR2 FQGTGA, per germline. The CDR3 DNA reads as TGTGCCAGCAGCTTATGGGGCGGGAGCTCCTACAATGAGCAGTTCTTC. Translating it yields CASSLWGGSSYNEQFF. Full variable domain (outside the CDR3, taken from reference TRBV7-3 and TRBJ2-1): GAGVSQTPSNKVTEKGKYVELRCDPISGHTALYWYRQSLGQGPEFLIYFQGTGAADDSGLPNDRFFAVRPEGSVSTLKIQRTERGDSAVYLCASSLWGGSSYNEQFFGPGTRLTVL.

CDR3 nucleotides: TGTGCCAGCAGCCGGGAAAGGTCGCTAGGGGTAACCGGGGAGCTGTTTTTT. It translates to CASSRERSLGVTGELFF. This chain uses TRBV3-1 (or the pseudogene TRBV3-2) with TRBJ2-2; D possibly corresponds to TRBD1 (5 bases). The CDR3 covers 17 residues. V was trimmed by 4 bases and J by 5 bases, leaving 20 bases between them. CDR1 and CDR2 (germline): LGHDT, YNNKEL (reference sequence).

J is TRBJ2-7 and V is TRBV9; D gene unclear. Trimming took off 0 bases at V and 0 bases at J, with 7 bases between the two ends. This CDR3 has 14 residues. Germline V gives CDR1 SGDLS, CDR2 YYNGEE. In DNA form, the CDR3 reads TGTGCCAGCAGCGTAGACGGGTACTCCTACGAGCAGTACTTC. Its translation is CASSVDGYSYEQYF.